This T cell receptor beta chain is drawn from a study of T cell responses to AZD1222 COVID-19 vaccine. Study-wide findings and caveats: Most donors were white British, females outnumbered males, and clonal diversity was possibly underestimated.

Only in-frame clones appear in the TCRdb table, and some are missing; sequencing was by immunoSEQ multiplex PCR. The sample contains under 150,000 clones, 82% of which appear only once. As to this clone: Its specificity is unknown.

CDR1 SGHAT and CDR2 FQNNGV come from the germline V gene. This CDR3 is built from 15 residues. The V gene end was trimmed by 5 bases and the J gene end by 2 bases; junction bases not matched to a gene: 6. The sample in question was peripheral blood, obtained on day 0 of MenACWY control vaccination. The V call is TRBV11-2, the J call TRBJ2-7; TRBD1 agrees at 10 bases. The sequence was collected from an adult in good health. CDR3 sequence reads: CASSETGGLPYEQYF. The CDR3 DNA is TGTGCCAGCAGCGAGACAGGGGGCCTTCCCTACGAGCAGTACTTC. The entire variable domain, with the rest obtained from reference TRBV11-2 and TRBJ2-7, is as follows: EAGVAQSPRYKIIEKRQSVAFWCNPISGHATLYWYQQILGQGPKLLIQFQNNGVVDDSQLPKDRFSAERLKGVDSTLKIQPAKLEDSAVYLCASSETGGLPYEQYFGPGTRLTVT.